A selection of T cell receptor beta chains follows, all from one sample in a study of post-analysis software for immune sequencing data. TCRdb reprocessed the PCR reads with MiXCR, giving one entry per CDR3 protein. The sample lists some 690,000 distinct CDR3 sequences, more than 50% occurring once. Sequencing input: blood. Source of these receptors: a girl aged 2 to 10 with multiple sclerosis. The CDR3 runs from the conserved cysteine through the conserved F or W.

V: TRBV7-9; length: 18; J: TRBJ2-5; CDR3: CASSLSAAFGGEQETQYF
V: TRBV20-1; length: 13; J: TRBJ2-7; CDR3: CSAKGGELRGQYF
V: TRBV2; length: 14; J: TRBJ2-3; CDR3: CASRTGTGGDTQYF
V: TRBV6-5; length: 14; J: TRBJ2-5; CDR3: CASSYERSQETQYF
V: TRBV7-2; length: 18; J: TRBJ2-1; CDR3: CASSLVGDGVSSYNEQFF
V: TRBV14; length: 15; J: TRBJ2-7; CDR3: CASSQVAGGPHEQYF
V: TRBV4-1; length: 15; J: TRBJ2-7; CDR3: CASSQDRPVSYEQYF
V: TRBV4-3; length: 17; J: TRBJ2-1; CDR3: CASSQDIGQGAYNEQFF
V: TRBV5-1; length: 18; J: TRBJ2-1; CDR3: CASSLEPRAPSSYNEQFF
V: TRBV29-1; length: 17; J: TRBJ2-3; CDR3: CSGIPTQIAGATDTQYF
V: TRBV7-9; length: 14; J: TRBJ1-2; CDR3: CASIPGGGMSGYTF
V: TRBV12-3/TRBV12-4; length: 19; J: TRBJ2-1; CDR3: CVSSTLTSGGWKSYNEQFF
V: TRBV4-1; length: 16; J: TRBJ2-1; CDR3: CASSRLELGFYSEQFF
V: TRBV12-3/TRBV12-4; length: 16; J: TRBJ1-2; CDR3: CASRFRIRDREDSYTF
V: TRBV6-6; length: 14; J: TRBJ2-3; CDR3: CASSYGGAPDTQYF
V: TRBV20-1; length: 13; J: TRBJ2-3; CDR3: CSAGTSGGDTQYF
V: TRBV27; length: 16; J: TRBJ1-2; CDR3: CASSWTMGSSNYGYTF
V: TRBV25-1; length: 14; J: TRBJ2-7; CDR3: CASSSGDPWGEQYF
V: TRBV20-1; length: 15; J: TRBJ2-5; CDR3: CSASLRDPGTETQYF
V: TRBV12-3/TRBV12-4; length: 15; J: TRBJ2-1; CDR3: CASSSTLAGLNEQFF
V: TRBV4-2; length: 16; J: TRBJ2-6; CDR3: CASSQDKGSGANVLTF
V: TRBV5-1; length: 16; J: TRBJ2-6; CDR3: CASSLASGSGANVLTF
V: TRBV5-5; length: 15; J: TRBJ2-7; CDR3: CASSWGLAGVNEQYF
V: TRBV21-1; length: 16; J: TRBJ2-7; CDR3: CASSKVRDTTSYEQYF
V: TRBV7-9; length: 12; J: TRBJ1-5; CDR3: CASSLGDAPQHF
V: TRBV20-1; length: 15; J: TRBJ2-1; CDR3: CSASRSGTVYNEQFF
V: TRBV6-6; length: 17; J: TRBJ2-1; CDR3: CASSSLMGAGPYNEQFF
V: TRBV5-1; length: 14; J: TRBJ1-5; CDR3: CASSLEAGGQPQHF
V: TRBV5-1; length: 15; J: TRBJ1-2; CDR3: CASSLDGGGDYGYTF
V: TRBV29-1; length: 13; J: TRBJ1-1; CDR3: CSVQDWGGTEAFF
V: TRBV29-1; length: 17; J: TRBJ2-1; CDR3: CSVEWLAGPTGYNEQFF
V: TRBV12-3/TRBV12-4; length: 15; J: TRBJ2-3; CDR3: CASTRFGGNTDTQYF
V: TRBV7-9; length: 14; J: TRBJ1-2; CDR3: CASAIGPGGFGYTF
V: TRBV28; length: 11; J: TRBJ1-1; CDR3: CASSLSWDAFF
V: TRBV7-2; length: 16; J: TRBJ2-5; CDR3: CASSLAPAGYQETQHF
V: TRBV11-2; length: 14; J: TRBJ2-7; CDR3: CASSLDPGYYEQYF
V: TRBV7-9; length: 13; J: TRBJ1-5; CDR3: CASSPTDGQAQHF
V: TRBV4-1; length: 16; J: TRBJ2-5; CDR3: CASSRERTANQETQYF
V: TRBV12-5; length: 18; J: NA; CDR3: CASGPSQGAFDAPYEQYF
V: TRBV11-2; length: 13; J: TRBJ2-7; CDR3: CASSESLAYEQYF
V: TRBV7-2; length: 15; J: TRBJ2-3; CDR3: CASSPRPSVGDTQYF
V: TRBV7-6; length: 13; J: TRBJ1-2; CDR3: CASSPPGTTGYTF
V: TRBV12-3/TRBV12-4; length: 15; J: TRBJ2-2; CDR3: CASSLRMSNTGELFF
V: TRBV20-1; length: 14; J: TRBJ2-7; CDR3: CSARLAGGPYEQYF
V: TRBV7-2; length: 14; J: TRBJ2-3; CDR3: CASSLGIRTDTQYF
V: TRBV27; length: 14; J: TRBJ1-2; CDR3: CASRGQGLNYGYTF
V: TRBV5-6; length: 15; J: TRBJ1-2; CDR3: CASSSPGQGALGYTF
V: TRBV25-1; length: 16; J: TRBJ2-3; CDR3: CASSDSPGQGSDTQYF
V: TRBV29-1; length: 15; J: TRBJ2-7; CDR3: CSVEGVSGGTYEQYF
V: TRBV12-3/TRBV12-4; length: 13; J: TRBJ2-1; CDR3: CASCSLPYNEQFF
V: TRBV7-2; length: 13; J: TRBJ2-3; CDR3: CASSSDPVDTQYF
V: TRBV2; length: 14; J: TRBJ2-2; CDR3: CASSPTGKVGELFF
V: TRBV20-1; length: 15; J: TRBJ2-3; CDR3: CSARLAGVSTDTQYF
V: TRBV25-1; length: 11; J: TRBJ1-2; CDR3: CAAGTAYGYTF
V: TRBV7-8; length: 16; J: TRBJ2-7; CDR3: CASSWDGLAGSYEQYF
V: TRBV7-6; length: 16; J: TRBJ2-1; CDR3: CASSLFDGSVCNEQFF
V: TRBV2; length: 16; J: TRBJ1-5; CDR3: CASSDSGRAGGQPQHF
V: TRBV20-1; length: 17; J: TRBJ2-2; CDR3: CSARDHRQGPVTGELFF
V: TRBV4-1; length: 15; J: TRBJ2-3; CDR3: CASSQVGSTTDTQYF